Listed below are T cell receptor beta chains from one sample, sequenced in a study of Graves' ophthalmopathy and Graves' hyperthyroidism. TCRdb fed the multiplex PCR reads into MiXCR, producing one record per CDR3 protein. Of fewer than 600,000 distinct CDR3 sequences in the sample, around an eighth were seen once. The source material was blood. Every receptor here comes from a woman under 40 with Graves' ophthalmopathy. CDR3s include the opening cysteine and the closing phenylalanine or tryptophan. The D gene is left open where the match is weak. Clone sizes are given selectively: once, few, many, or a class where the clone is expanded.

d_call j_call v_call clone_size cdr3_aa cdr3_nt
TRBD1 TRBJ2-4 TRBV28 few CASSLGAGTVNIQYF TGTGCCAGCAGTTTAGGAGCCGGGACAGTGAACATTCAGTACTTC
TRBD2 TRBJ2-2 TRBV2 many CASSEDSGGANGELFF TGTGCCAGCAGTGAAGATAGCGGGGGGGCCAACGGGGAGCTGTTTTTT
. TRBJ2-2 TRBV11-2 many CASSRLLGSMNTGELFF TGTGCCAGCAGCCGCTTATTGGGGAGCATGAACACCGGGGAGCTGTTTTTT
. TRBJ2-7 TRBV4-1 many CASSQGTHTSYEQYF TGCGCCAGCAGCCAAGGAACACACACCTCCTACGAGCAGTACTTC
. TRBJ2-4 TRBV4-1 . CASSHPQGGESVKYF TGCGCCAGCAGCCACCCTCAGGGGGGCGAGTCGGTTAAGTACTTC
TRBD2 TRBJ2-7 TRBV6-2/TRBV6-3 many CASSTGTSGVEQYF TGTGCCAGCAGCACCGGGACTAGCGGGGTAGAGCAGTACTTC
. TRBJ2-2 TRBV6-1 many CASSEASRGTGELFF TGTGCCAGCAGTGAAGCAAGCAGGGGCACCGGGGAGCTGTTTTTT
TRBD1 TRBJ1-2 TRBV30 . CAWDRDGYTF TGTGCCTGGGACAGGGATGGCTACACCTTC
TRBD2 TRBJ2-7 TRBV6-1 many CASRGTLAGGSYEQYF TGTGCCAGCAGGGGTACTCTAGCGGGGGGCTCCTACGAGCAGTACTTC
. TRBJ2-2 TRBV7-2 . CASSLFSLPGELFF TGTGCCAGCAGCTTATTTTCTCTCCCCGGGGAGCTGTTTTTT
. TRBJ2-5 TRBV11-2 many CASSLGFETQYF TGTGCCAGCAGCTTGGGATTCGAGACCCAGTACTTC
TRBD1 TRBJ2-4 TRBV12-5 few CASGLDRGWEHF TGTGCTAGTGGTTTGGACAGGGGGTGGGAGCACTTC
TRBD1 TRBJ1-1 TRBV2 . CASRTGTALNTEAFF TGTGCCAGCAGGACCGGGACAGCCCTGAACACTGAAGCTTTCTTT
. TRBJ1-5 TRBV6-5 many CASSYSPRLDNQPQHF TGTGCCAGCAGTTACTCCCCTCGGTTAGACAATCAGCCCCAGCATTTT
. TRBJ2-5 TRBV6-5 many CASSYSPGRLQETQYF TGTGCCAGCAGTTACTCCCCCGGCAGACTCCAAGAGACCCAGTACTTC
TRBD2 TRBJ2-5 TRBV4-1 . CASSQDPGLAGGRQETQYF TGCGCCAGCAGCCAAGATCCGGGACTAGCGGGAGGGCGCCAAGAGACCCAGTACTTC
TRBD1 TRBJ2-2 TRBV6-5 many CASSLSGTGRTGELFF TGTGCCAGCAGTTTATCCGGGACAGGGAGGACCGGGGAGCTGTTTTTT
. TRBJ2-7 TRBV27 many CASSLSGFQVTTYEQYF TGTGCCAGCAGTTTATCGGGGTTTCAGGTCACTACCTACGAGCAGTACTTC
. TRBJ1-5 TRBV2 many CASSEDLNQPQHF TGTGCCAGCAGTGAGGACTTGAATCAGCCCCAGCATTTT
. TRBJ2-7 TRBV5-5 many CASSLRGLSSYEQYF TGTGCCAGCAGCTTGCGGGGGCTAAGCTCCTACGAGCAGTACTTC
TRBD1 TRBJ2-7 TRBV6-1 many CASSEEDRGSYEQYF TGTGCCAGCAGTGAAGAAGACAGGGGGTCCTACGAGCAGTACTTC
. TRBJ1-1 TRBV19 many CASSASGALNTEAFF TGTGCCAGTAGTGCCTCGGGGGCCCTAAACACTGAAGCTTTCTTT
TRBD2 TRBJ2-7 TRBV4-1 many CASSLRVAGVYEQYF TGCGCCAGCAGCCTGCGGGTAGCGGGAGTCTACGAGCAGTACTTC
. TRBJ1-2 TRBV2 many CASSQTLLYGYTF TGTGCCAGCAGCCAAACTCTCCTGTATGGCTACACCTTC
TRBD1 TRBJ2-2 TRBV5-1 many CASSRDRGTNTGELFF TGCGCCAGCAGCAGGGACAGGGGCACAAACACCGGGGAGCTGTTTTTT
. TRBJ1-2 TRBV9 . CASSADYGYGYTF TGTGCCAGCAGCGCTGACTACGGCTATGGCTACACCTTC
. TRBJ2-7 TRBV11-1 . CASSDSGATYEQYF TGTGCCAGCAGCGATAGCGGAGCAACCTACGAGCAGTACTTC
. TRBJ1-1 TRBV6-1 once CASSVLWNTEAFF TGTGCCAGCAGTGTTCTCTGGAACACTGAAGCTTTCTTT
. TRBJ1-2 TRBV6-1 many CASSGVFGLSGYTF TGTGCCAGCAGTGGTGTTTTCGGGTTGAGTGGCTACACCTTC
TRBD1 TRBJ1-1 TRBV20-1 many CSSNRGETEAFF TGCAGTAGTAACAGGGGTGAGACTGAAGCTTTCTTT
TRBD2 TRBJ2-3 TRBV6-1 many CASSVIAGGPGSTDTQYF TGTGCCAGCAGTGTAATAGCGGGAGGGCCCGGTAGCACAGATACGCAGTATTTT